The rows below give T cell receptor beta chains drawn from one sample of a study of blood T cell repertoires in COVID-19. TCRdb's copy holds only in-frame clones and misses some; the assay was immunoSEQ multiplex PCR. The sample has 150,000 to 200,000 clones, roughly 90% seen once; the top ten hold less than 8.5%. Sequencing was carried out using PBMCs or T cells enriched from blood (not recorded which). All receptors come from a woman in her forties or fifties who had recovered from COVID-19. CDR3s include the opening cysteine and the closing phenylalanine or tryptophan. The order of the fields is clone size, D gene, V gene, J gene, CDR3 DNA, CDR3 protein. A D gene is named only where the DNA matches it firmly. Part of the rows lack a size; the others show once, few, many or a class for expanded clones.

>once|-|TRBV6-6|TRBJ2-3
TGTGCCAGCAGTCTACGGGGGGCCTTACGGCTTAACACAGATACGCAGTATTTT
CASSLRGALRLNTDTQYF
>once|TRBD2|TRBV7-2|TRBJ2-2
TGTGCCAGCAGCTCCTTAAGCGGGGGGCGACGGAGCGGGGAGCTGTTTTTT
CASSSLSGGRRSGELFF
>-|-|TRBV3-1/TRBV3-2|TRBJ2-7
TGTGCCAGCAGCCAGAGAGGGATTCGCTCCTACGAGCAGTACTTC
CASSQRGIRSYEQYF
>few|-|TRBV5-4|TRBJ1-3
TGTGCCAGCAGTCCAGGGATAGCCAACACCATATATTTT
CASSPGIANTIYF
>-|-|TRBV6-5|TRBJ1-4
TGTGCCAGCAGTTACCGAGGGAGCGCCGACCTTTTT
CASSYRGSADLF
>-|-|TRBV6-2/TRBV6-3|TRBJ2-2
TGTGCCAGCAGTTACGGTCTAGCGATCACCGGGGAGCTGTTTTTT
CASSYGLAITGELFF
>-|TRBD1|TRBV6-2/TRBV6-3|TRBJ1-4
TGTGCCAGCAGCGCCCCCGGGACAGCTAATGAAAAACTGTTTTTT
CASSAPGTANEKLFF
>-|TRBD1|TRBV7-9|TRBJ1-3
TGTGCCAGCAGCTTGGACAGGGTTGCAGACACCATATATTTT
CASSLDRVADTIYF
>-|TRBD1|TRBV7-9|TRBJ2-5
TGTGCCAGCAGCTTAGCGTCAGGACAGGGAGGAGAGACCCAGTACTTC
CASSLASGQGGETQYF
>few|-|TRBV3-1/TRBV3-2|TRBJ2-1
TGTGCCAGCAAGGGGTGGGCGGATGAGCAGTTCTTC
CASKGWADEQFF
>-|-|TRBV7-8|TRBJ1-2
TGTGCCAGCAGCTTAGAAGGCGAGGACATCCTCGGCTACACCTTC
CASSLEGEDILGYTF
>once|TRBD2|TRBV7-2|TRBJ2-3
TGTGCCAGCAGCTCGTCGGGACTAGCGGGGGGGCTCGCTGGTACGCAGTATTTT
CASSSSGLAGGLAGTQYF
>-|-|TRBV5-4|TRBJ1-4
TGTGCCAGCAGCCGCGGCGGTTATAATGAAAAACTGTTTTTT
CASSRGGYNEKLFF